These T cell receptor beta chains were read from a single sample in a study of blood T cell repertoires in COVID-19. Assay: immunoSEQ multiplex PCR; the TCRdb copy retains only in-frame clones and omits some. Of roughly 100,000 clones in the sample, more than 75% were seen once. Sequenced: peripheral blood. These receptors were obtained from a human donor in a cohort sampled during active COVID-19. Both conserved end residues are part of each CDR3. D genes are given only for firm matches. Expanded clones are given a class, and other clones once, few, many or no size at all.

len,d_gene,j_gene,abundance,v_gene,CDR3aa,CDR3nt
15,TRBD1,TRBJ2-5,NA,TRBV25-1,CASSEGSQGAETQYF,TGTGCCAGCAGTGAAGGCTCCCAGGGGGCAGAGACCCAGTACTTC
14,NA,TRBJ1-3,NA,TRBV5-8,CASSRGSSGNTIYF,TGTGCCAGCAGCCGGGGGAGCTCTGGAAACACCATATATTTT
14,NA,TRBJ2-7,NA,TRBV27,CASSLSAGGYEQYF,TGTGCCAGCAGTTTATCGGCAGGGGGGTACGAGCAGTACTTC
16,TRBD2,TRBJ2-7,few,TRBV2,CASKQGLAGTTYEQYF,TGTGCCAGCAAACAGGGACTAGCGGGAACCACCTACGAGCAGTACTTC
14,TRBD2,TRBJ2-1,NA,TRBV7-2,CASSPTGRGVEQFF,TGTGCCAGCAGCCCGACGGGGCGGGGGGTCGAGCAGTTCTTC
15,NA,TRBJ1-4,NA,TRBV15,CATSREVTANEKLFF,TGTGCCACCAGCAGAGAAGTGACAGCTAATGAAAAACTGTTTTTT
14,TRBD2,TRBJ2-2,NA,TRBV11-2,CASSTQRGTGELFF,TGTGCCAGCAGCACCCAGCGGGGAACCGGGGAGCTGTTTTTT
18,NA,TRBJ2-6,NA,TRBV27,CASSLSYRRRSGANVLTF,TGTGCCAGCAGTTTATCTTACAGGCGTCGCTCTGGGGCCAACGTCCTGACTTTC
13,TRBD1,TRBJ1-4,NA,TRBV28,CASRTTGREKLFF,TGTGCCAGCAGAACGACAGGGCGGGAAAAACTGTTTTTT
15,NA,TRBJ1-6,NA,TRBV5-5,CASSLAPRVISPLHF,TGTGCCAGCAGCTTGGCGCCCAGGGTAATTTCACCCCTCCACTTT
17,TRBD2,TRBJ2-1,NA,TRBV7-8,CASSLWVDSGGGNEQFF,TGTGCCAGCAGCTTATGGGTAGATAGCGGGGGGGGCAATGAGCAGTTCTTC
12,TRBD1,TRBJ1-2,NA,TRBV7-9,CASSPPQGGYTF,TGTGCCAGCAGCCCACCACAGGGGGGCTACACCTTC
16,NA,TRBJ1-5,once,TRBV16,CASSQVGVTRNQPQHF,TGTGCCAGCAGCCAGGTCGGGGTCACTCGCAATCAGCCCCAGCATTTT
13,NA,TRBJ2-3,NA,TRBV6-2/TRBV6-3,CASSNIPSDTQYF,TGTGCCAGCAGTAACATACCTTCAGATACGCAGTATTTT
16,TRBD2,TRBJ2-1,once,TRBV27,CASSFKWGGVVYEQFF,TGTGCCAGCAGTTTCAAATGGGGGGGGGTTGTCTATGAGCAGTTCTTC
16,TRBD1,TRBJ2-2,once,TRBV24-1,CATSDARQGASGELFF,TGTGCCACCAGTGACGCTCGACAGGGGGCGAGCGGGGAGCTGTTTTTT
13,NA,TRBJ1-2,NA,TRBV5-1,CASSLVGGDGYTF,TGCGCCAGCAGCTTGGTCGGGGGTGATGGCTACACCTTC
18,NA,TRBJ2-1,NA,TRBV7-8,CASSSLSRRQSSYNEQFF,TGTGCCAGCAGCTCCCTATCCCGGAGGCAGAGCTCCTACAATGAGCAGTTCTTC
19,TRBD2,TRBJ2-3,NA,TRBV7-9,CASSSAAGGGRSSTDTQYF,TGTGCCAGCAGCTCAGCGGCTGGCGGGGGGAGATCTAGCACAGATACGCAGTATTTT
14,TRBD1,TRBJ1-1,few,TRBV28,CASSFYSGQAKAFF,TGTGCCAGCAGTTTCTACTCAGGACAGGCGAAAGCTTTCTTT
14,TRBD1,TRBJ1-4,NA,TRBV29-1,CSVSNRDSYEKLFF,TGCAGCGTGAGTAACCGGGACAGCTATGAAAAACTGTTTTTT
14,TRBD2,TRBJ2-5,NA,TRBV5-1,CASSLYGGQETQYF,TGCGCCAGCAGCTTATACGGGGGGCAAGAGACCCAGTACTTC
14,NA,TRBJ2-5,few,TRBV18,CASSPTGSQETQYF,TGTGCCAGCTCACCCACAGGTTCGCAAGAGACCCAGTACTTC
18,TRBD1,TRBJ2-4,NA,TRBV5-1,CASSLGKRTGGSENIQYF,TGCGCCAGCAGCTTGGGCAAAAGGACAGGGGGAAGTGAAAACATTCAGTACTTC
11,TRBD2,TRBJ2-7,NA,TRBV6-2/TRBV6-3,CASSSRGGQYF,TGTGCCAGCAGTTCTCGCGGGGGGCAGTACTTC
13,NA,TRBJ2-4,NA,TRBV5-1,CASSREGENIQYF,TGCGCCAGCAGCCGAGAGGGGGAAAACATTCAGTACTTC
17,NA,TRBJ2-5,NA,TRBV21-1,CASSKERTGGGEETQYF,TGTGCCAGCAGCAAAGAAAGGACAGGGGGTGGGGAAGAGACCCAGTACTTC
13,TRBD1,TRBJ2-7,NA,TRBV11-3,CASSFTGVDEQYF,TGTGCCAGCAGCTTTACAGGGGTGGACGAGCAGTACTTC
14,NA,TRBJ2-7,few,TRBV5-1,CASSLGGSTYEQYF,TGCGCCAGCAGCTTGGGCGGCAGTACCTACGAGCAGTACTTC
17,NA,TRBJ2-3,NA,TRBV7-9,CASSLGGPSYSTDTQYF,TGTGCCAGCAGCTTGGGGGGGCCCTCATATAGCACAGATACGCAGTATTTT
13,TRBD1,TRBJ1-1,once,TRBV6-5,CASRRQGDTEAFF,TGTGCCAGCAGGAGACAGGGGGACACTGAAGCTTTCTTT
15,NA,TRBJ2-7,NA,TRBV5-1,CASSLVGTYGGEQYF,TGCGCCAGCAGCTTGGTTGGGACTTACGGCGGCGAGCAGTACTTC
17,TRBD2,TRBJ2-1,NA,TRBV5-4,CASSLGLAGAQNNEQFF,TGTGCCAGCAGCTTGGGACTAGCGGGGGCCCAAAACAATGAGCAGTTCTTC
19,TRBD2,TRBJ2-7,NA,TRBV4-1,CASSQATGRTSGGHYEQYF,TGCGCCAGCAGCCAGGCCACCGGGAGGACTAGCGGGGGACACTACGAGCAGTACTTC
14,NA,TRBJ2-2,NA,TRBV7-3,CASSLTRNTGELFF,TGTGCCAGCAGCTTAACGCGGAACACCGGGGAGCTGTTTTTT
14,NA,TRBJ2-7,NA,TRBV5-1,CASSWGAGSNEQYF,TGCGCCAGCAGCTGGGGCGCAGGGTCCAACGAGCAGTACTTC
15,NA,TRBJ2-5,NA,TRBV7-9,CASSPRRQRQETQYF,TGTGCCAGCAGCCCGAGAAGACAGCGCCAAGAGACCCAGTACTTC
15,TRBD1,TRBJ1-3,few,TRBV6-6,CASSPDRRSGNTIYF,TGTGCCAGCAGTCCGGACAGGAGGTCTGGAAACACCATATATTTT
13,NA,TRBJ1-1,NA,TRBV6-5,CASRRTVNTEAFF,TGTGCCAGCAGACGGACAGTTAACACTGAAGCTTTCTTT
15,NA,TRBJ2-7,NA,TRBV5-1,CASSFSFRSSYEQYF,TGCGCCAGCAGCTTTAGCTTTAGGAGCTCCTACGAGCAGTACTTC
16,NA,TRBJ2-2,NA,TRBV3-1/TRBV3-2,CASSQDGRAGTGELFF,TGTGCCAGCAGCCAGGACGGCCGGGCGGGCACCGGGGAGCTGTTTTTT
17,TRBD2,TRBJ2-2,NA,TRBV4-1,CASSQSRGGGGTGELFF,TGCGCCAGCAGCCAGTCTCGCGGGGGGGGCGGAACCGGGGAGCTGTTTTTT
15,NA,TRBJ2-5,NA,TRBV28,CASSLRRIREETQYF,TGTGCCAGCAGTTTGAGGCGGATTCGGGAAGAGACCCAGTACTTC
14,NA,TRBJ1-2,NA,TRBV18,CASSPPTGLYGYTF,TGTGCCAGCTCACCTCCAACAGGGCTCTATGGCTACACCTTC
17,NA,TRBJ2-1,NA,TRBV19,CASSIRRTIRPHNEQFF,TGTGCCAGTAGTATACGTCGGACTATTCGCCCCCACAATGAGCAGTTCTTC
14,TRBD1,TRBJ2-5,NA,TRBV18,CASSSTGMKETQYF,TGTGCCAGCTCATCGACAGGGATGAAGGAGACCCAGTACTTC
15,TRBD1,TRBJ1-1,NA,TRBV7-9,CASSLAGPTGTEAFF,TGTGCCAGCAGCTTAGCGGGTCCGACAGGGACTGAAGCTTTCTTT
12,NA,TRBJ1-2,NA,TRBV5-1,CASSSRGYGYTF,TGCGCCAGCAGCTCACGGGGATATGGCTACACCTTC
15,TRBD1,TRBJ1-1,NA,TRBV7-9,CASSLGQGGEAEAFF,TGTGCCAGCAGCTTAGGGCAGGGGGGTGAGGCTGAAGCTTTCTTT
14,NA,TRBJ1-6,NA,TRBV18,CASSPGGDNSPLHF,TGTGCCAGCTCCCCAGGAGGGGATAATTCACCCCTCCACTTT
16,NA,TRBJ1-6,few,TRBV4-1,CASSQPSGGRGSPLHF,TGCGCCAGCAGCCAACCGAGTGGGGGGAGAGGTTCACCCCTCCACTTT
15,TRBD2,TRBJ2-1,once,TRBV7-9,CASSPRLAGGNEQFF,TGTGCCAGCAGCCCGAGACTAGCGGGGGGAAATGAGCAGTTCTTC
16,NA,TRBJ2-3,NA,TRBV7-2,CASSLDSPQVTDTQYF,TGTGCCAGCAGCTTAGACAGCCCTCAGGTGACAGATACGCAGTATTTT